This T cell receptor (beta chain) was observed in a study of T cell responses to AZD1222 COVID-19 vaccine. General study results and limits: Baseline serostatus was positive in only five to seven AZD1222 recipients. CD4 TCRs linked to vaccination spanned spike, dominating at 160-218 and 743-854.

A note on this clone: Its antigen is currently unknown.

The CDR3 runs 18 residues. The germline V gene has CDR1 SGDLS and CDR2 YYNGEE. The V and J ends lost 3 bases and 3 bases, in that order; junction bases with no gene match: 12. Sequenced by immunoSEQ multiplex PCR; TCRdb stores in-frame clones only, minus some. The table has over 100,000 clones, roughly 86% seen once; the top ten hold 4% to 5.5%. Sequences were derived from peripheral blood, sampled 28 days after the second AZD1222 dose. This sequence originates from an adult who received the AZD1222 COVID-19 vaccine. The chain uses TRBV9 and TRBJ1-3; 10 nucleotides match TRBD1. The CDR3 DNA is TGTGCCAGCAGCGATGGGACAGGGGTCCAAGGTATTGGAAACACCATATATTTT. This encodes CASSDGTGVQGIGNTIYF.